The 8 T cell receptor beta chains below all came from one sample that was sequenced in a study of Ad26.COV2.S vaccination and SARS-CoV-2 variants. Described treatment: roughly 19 received Ad26.COV2.S at low or high dose, single or two shots; several received placebo; per-sample allocation not given. Specimen acquisition occurred on day 63 following the initial vaccine or placebo injection. Generated by immunoSEQ multiplex PCR, the TCRdb table keeps only in-frame clones and is missing some. This sample has over 250,000 clones; around 87% occur once, and the top ten carry about 3.6%. The sample was peripheral blood, taken in a trial of Ad26.COV2.S vaccine versus placebo. The receptors come from a person between 18 and 60 years old who received the Ad26.COV2.S COVID-19 vaccine or a placebo.

CDR3 loop: CASSLVSGGGYNEQFF. CDR3 nucleotide sequence: TGTGCCAGCAGCTTAGTGAGCGGGGGGGGTTACAATGAGCAGTTCTTC. The chain employs TRBV7-6 and TRBJ2-1; TRBD2 aligns across 10 bases. This CDR3 comprises 16 residues. The germline CDR1 and CDR2 sequences are SGHVS and FNYEAQ. V gave up 1 base and J gave up 4 bases; unmatched junction bases: 4.

The chain recombines TRBV28 with TRBJ2-7, with 12 bases matching TRBD2. The CDR3 has 17 residues. V trimming: 5 bases; J trimming: 4 bases; junction bases outside the gene matches: 12. The germline V gene has CDR1 MDHEN and CDR2 SYDVKM. Here the CDR3 DNA reads TGTGCCAGCAGTGGACTAGCGGGGACCGGATGGGAGTACGAGCAGTACTTC. Translating it yields CASSGLAGTGWEYEQYF.

This sequence joins TRBV10-3 and TRBJ1-2, with 7 bases aligning to TRBD1. The germline gives CDR1 ENHRY, CDR2 SYGVKD. CDR3 length: 13 amino acids. Trimming removed 7 bases from V and 5 bases from J; junction bases left unmatched: 7. CDR3: CAIKQGMGYGYTF. DNA of the CDR3: TGTGCCATCAAACAGGGGATGGGGTATGGCTACACCTTC.

This clone has just a few counts. The sample contains more than one DNA sequence encoding this CDR3. The chain carries TRBV18 and TRBJ2-7; TRBD1 matches at 7 bases. Per germline, CDR1 KGHSH and CDR2 LQKENI. V shed 6 bases and J 1 base; nucleotides not matched to a gene: 3. This CDR3 is built from 13 residues. CDR3 sequence reads: CASSRQGSYEQYF. CDR3 bases: TGTGCCAGCTCCCGACAGGGTTCCTACGAGCAGTACTTC.

This clone was picked up a small number of times. The chain recombines TRBV19 with TRBJ1-3; 7 nucleotides match TRBD1. The V and J ends lost 4 bases and 0 bases, in that order; junction bases with no gene match: 6. The CDR3 length is 16 residues. Looked up from germline, CDR1 is LNHDA and CDR2 is SQIVND (reference sequence). The CDR3 DNA reads as TGTGCCAGTAGTAATACAGGGGACCTCTCTGGAAACACCATATATTTT. Translated: CASSNTGDLSGNTIYF.

The chain combines TRBV27 with TRBJ2-7; 7 bases are shared with TRBD1. The V gene's germline CDR1 is MNHEY and CDR2 SMNVEV (reference sequence). The CDR3 extends over 13 amino acids. After removal of 8 bases from V and 2 bases from J, the junction contained 6 bases not matched to a gene. The CDR3 protein is CASQGDRAYEQYF. CDR3 bases: TGTGCCAGCCAGGGAGACAGGGCCTACGAGCAGTACTTC.

The rearrangement uses TRBV19 and TRBJ2-5; D is unresolved. Germline CDR1 reads LNHDA; CDR2 reads SQIVND (reference sequence). The V end lost 3 bases, the J end lost 1 base, and 12 bases lay between the germline ends. The CDR3 consists of 15 residues. As DNA, the CDR3 is TGTGCCAGTAGTATGGGCGGAAACCCCCAAGAGACCCAGTACTTC. This translates into CASSMGGNPQETQYF.

The CDR3 DNA reads TGTGCCAGCAGCTTAGAGGCGGGACTCAGCGTCCTGAACACCGGGGAGCTGTTTTTT. Translating gives CASSLEAGLSVLNTGELFF. This chain links TRBV7-6 with TRBJ2-2; the D gene is possibly TRBD2 (6 bases). Trimming removed 1 base at V and 1 base at J, with 19 bases between. Per germline, CDR1 SGHVS and CDR2 FNYEAQ. The CDR3 has 19 amino acids.